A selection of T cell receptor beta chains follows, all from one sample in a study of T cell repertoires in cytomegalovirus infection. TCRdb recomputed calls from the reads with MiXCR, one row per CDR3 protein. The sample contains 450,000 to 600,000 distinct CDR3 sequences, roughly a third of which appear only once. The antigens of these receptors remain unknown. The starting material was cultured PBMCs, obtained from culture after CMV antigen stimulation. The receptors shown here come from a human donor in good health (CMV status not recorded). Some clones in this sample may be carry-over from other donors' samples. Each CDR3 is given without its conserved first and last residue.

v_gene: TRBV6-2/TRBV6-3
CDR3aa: ASDSGRAETQY

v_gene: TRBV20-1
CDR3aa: SAQTVPVGTGELF

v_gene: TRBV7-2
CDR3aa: ASSSWTRNQPQH

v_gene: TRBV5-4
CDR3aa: ASSLQGATEKLF

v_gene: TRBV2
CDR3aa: ASSEGRVYNEQF

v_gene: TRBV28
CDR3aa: ASRTGASTDYGYT

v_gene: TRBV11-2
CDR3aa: ASSSGQPGSYEQY

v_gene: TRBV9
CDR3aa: ASSVMTGLGGYT

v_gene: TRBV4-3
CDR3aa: ASSPDRQGAFSTDTQY

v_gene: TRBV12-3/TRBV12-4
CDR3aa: ASSFAGMSNEKLF

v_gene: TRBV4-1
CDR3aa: ASSRGGGQPQH

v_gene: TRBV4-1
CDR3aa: ASSQAQGVETQY

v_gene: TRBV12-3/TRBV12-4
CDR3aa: ASMGLAGRNQPQH

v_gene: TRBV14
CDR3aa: ASSQATNYGYT

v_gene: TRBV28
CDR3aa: ASSLGGLLIAGLGNEQF

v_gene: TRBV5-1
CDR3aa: ASSLVAGTYNEQF

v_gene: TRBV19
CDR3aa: ASRLGVHGPEAF

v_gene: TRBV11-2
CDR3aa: ASSLARPSGGDEQF

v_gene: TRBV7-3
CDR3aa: ASSAQGPNTGELF

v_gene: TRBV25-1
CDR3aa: ATEPNVKAKNIQY

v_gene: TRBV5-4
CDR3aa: ASSLVGGSAGNTIY